Listed below are T cell receptor beta chains from one sample, sequenced in a study of response to subunit inactivated influenza vaccine. Using its own MiXCR run on the RT-PCR reads, TCRdb lists one record per CDR3 protein. Of 500,000 to 600,000 distinct CDR3 sequences listed, approximately 7.7% are singletons. The sample here was PBMCs from blood, taken about 24 months after vaccination. All receptors come from a man between 50 and 75 years old who received an inactivated influenza vaccine. Each CDR3 is given with its conserved first and last residue. A D gene is named only where the DNA matches it firmly. Clone sizes are given selectively: once, few, many, or a class where the clone is expanded.

clone size | CDR3 length | J gene | D gene | V gene | CDR3 DNA | CDR3 protein
many | 12 | TRBJ2-7 | TRBD2 | TRBV20-1 | TGCAGTGCTACCCTAGCGGGAGGCGAGCAGTACTTC | CSATLAGGEQYF
. | 14 | TRBJ1-5 | TRBD1 | TRBV9 | TGTGCCAGCAGCGGACAGGGACCCAATCAGCCCCAGCATTTT | CASSGQGPNQPQHF
few | 14 | TRBJ1-5 | . | TRBV4-1 | TGCGCCAGCAGCCAAGTAGGTGAGGGTAGGCCCCAGCATTTT | CASSQVGEGRPQHF
few | 13 | TRBJ2-3 | . | TRBV7-6 | TGTGCCAGCAGCTTCAGTTCGGCAGATACGCAGTATTTT | CASSFSSADTQYF
many | 20 | TRBJ2-2 | TRBD2 | TRBV7-8 | TGTGCCAGCAGCCTAAATAGCGGGGGGCCCCTCACTCTGAACACCGGGGAGCTGTTTTTT | CASSLNSGGPLTLNTGELFF
few | 16 | TRBJ2-3 | TRBD1 | TRBV19 | TGTGCCAGTAGTACCCCTCCGGGACAGGGGGTAGATACGCAGTATTTT | CASSTPPGQGVDTQYF
many | 12 | TRBJ2-7 | . | TRBV28 | TGTGCTACGGACCGCGGCTCCTACGAGCAGTACTTC | CATDRGSYEQYF
. | 13 | TRBJ2-7 | TRBD1 | TRBV5-5 | TGTGCCAGCAGCTTGACAGGGGACATCGAGCAGTACTTC | CASSLTGDIEQYF
many | 15 | TRBJ1-4 | . | TRBV4-3 | TGCGCCAGCAGCCAGTTCAACGACGGTCGTGAAAAACTGTTTTTT | CASSQFNDGREKLFF
. | 15 | TRBJ2-7 | . | TRBV29-1 | TGCAGCGTTGAAGGTACAGGGCTAAGCGCCTACGAGCAGTACTTC | CSVEGTGLSAYEQYF
. | 13 | TRBJ1-6 | TRBD1 | TRBV25-1 | TGTGCCAGCACGGGGCAGGGGGCGTCACCCCTCCACTTT | CASTGQGASPLHF
. | 13 | TRBJ1-2 | . | TRBV12-3/TRBV12-4 | TGTGCCAGCAGTTCCCTTCCGGGTTGGGGCTACACCTTC | CASSSLPGWGYTF
many | 15 | TRBJ2-5 | TRBD2 | TRBV10-2 | TGCGCCAGCAGTGCGGTGGCTAGCGGGAAAGAGACCCAGTACTTC | CASSAVASGKETQYF
. | 17 | TRBJ2-3 | . | TRBV7-8 | TGTGCCAGCAGCTTACAAGGGCGCAGGGGATTGGCAGATACGCAGTATTTT | CASSLQGRRGLADTQYF
. | 16 | TRBJ2-3 | TRBD1 | TRBV5-5 | TGTGCCAGCAGCCTTGTGGACAGGGGTGGATCAGATACGCAGTATTTT | CASSLVDRGGSDTQYF
few | 14 | TRBJ1-4 | . | TRBV6-5 | TGTGCCAGCAGTTACGCCAAGAGGCCAGAAAAACTGTTTTTT | CASSYAKRPEKLFF
. | 15 | TRBJ2-2 | TRBD2 | TRBV6-1 | TGTGCCAGCAATAAGCGGGAGAGGGGCACCGGGGAGCTGTTTTTT | CASNKRERGTGELFF
few | 14 | TRBJ2-7 | TRBD2 | TRBV20-1 | TGCAGTGCCAGGCCGCTAGCGGTCCCCTACGAGCAGTACTTC | CSARPLAVPYEQYF
few | 13 | TRBJ1-1 | . | TRBV19 | TGTGCCGCTCAGGGATATCGGAACACTGAAGCTTTCTTT | CAAQGYRNTEAFF
. | 18 | TRBJ2-3 | . | TRBV28 | TGTGCCAGCAGTTACGGACAGGGAGGGCGTTTTATCACAGATACGCAGTATTTT | CASSYGQGGRFITDTQYF
few | 15 | TRBJ2-3 | TRBD2 | TRBV20-1 | TGCAGTGCCCCACCCAGCGGGAAGGTAACAGATACGCAGTATTTT | CSAPPSGKVTDTQYF
many | 15 | TRBJ2-2 | TRBD1 | TRBV5-1 | TGCGCCAGCAGCCGGACAGGGGTAAACACCGGGGAGCTGTTTTTT | CASSRTGVNTGELFF
. | 14 | TRBJ2-7 | . | TRBV20-1 | TGCAGTGCTAGTGGGGCCCCAGGAACCTACGAGCAGTACTTC | CSASGAPGTYEQYF
few | 13 | TRBJ1-2 | . | TRBV12-3/TRBV12-4 | TGTGCCAGCACCCCAGGCCCCAGCTATGGCTACACCTTC | CASTPGPSYGYTF
many | 16 | TRBJ2-1 | . | TRBV25-1 | TGTGCCAGCAGTTTTCACAGGGCGAAGTCCTACAATGAGCAGTTCTTC | CASSFHRAKSYNEQFF
. | 13 | TRBJ2-6 | . | TRBV5-1 | TGCGCCAGTATGCGGGCTGGGGCCAACGTCCTGACTTTC | CASMRAGANVLTF
many | 14 | TRBJ2-1 | . | TRBV6-5 | TGTGCCAGCAGTTACTCGACAGTTTACAATGAGCAGTTCTTC | CASSYSTVYNEQFF
few | 14 | TRBJ1-5 | TRBD1 | TRBV6-5 | TGTGCCAGCAGTTCCCGGGACAGGGATCAGCCCCAGCATTTT | CASSSRDRDQPQHF
many | 15 | TRBJ2-3 | TRBD2 | TRBV6-1 | TGTGCCAGCAGTGCGGGACTAGCCATCACAGATACGCAGTATTTT | CASSAGLAITDTQYF
many | 16 | TRBJ2-3 | . | TRBV27 | TGTGCCAGCAGTCCAACGGGGGATTGGGTCACAGATACGCAGTATTTT | CASSPTGDWVTDTQYF
many | 13 | TRBJ2-4 | TRBD1 | TRBV12-3/TRBV12-4 | TGTGCCAGCAGTTTCACAGGGGGTGTCATTCAGTACTTC | CASSFTGGVIQYF
few | 14 | TRBJ2-1 | TRBD2 | TRBV30 | TGTGCCTGGAGGCTCGGGGGGGCCTACAATGAGCAGTTCTTC | CAWRLGGAYNEQFF
. | 16 | TRBJ2-5 | . | TRBV5-6 | TGTGCCAGCAGCTTCTTCTCTTTAGGGCACCAAGAGACCCAGTACTTC | CASSFFSLGHQETQYF
. | 14 | TRBJ1-5 | . | TRBV10-3 | TGTGCCATCAATACAGAATTTAGCAATCAGCCCCAGCATTTT | CAINTEFSNQPQHF
few | 12 | TRBJ2-2 | . | TRBV24-1 | TGTGCCACCAGTCTGTCCGGCGGGGAGCTGTTTTTT | CATSLSGGELFF
. | 15 | TRBJ2-7 | . | TRBV5-1 | TGCGCCAGCAGTTTTGGCTGGACGGACGTGGGCGAGCAGTACTTC | CASSFGWTDVGEQYF
few | 16 | TRBJ1-1 | . | TRBV5-1 | TGCGCCAGCAGGCAGGGCAGTTCAGTACCGAACACTGAAGCTTTCTTT | CASRQGSSVPNTEAFF
few | 13 | TRBJ2-4 | . | TRBV4-2 | TGTGCCAGCAGCCAAGATGTGAAAAACATTCAGTACTTC | CASSQDVKNIQYF
. | 17 | TRBJ2-6 | TRBD1 | TRBV7-9 | TGTGCCAGCAGCGTCCCGGGACAGGCACCTGGGGCCAACGTCCTGACTTTC | CASSVPGQAPGANVLTF
many | 16 | TRBJ1-2 | TRBD1 | TRBV10-3 | TGTGCCATCAGTGAGTCGGGACAGGGGAACAACTATGGCTACACCTTC | CAISESGQGNNYGYTF
. | 14 | TRBJ2-3 | . | TRBV6-5 | TGTGCCAGCAGTAACAGGGGGAGGGCAGATACGCAGTATTTT | CASSNRGRADTQYF